This T cell receptor beta chain comes out of a study of cytomegalovirus exposure and HLA in healthy donors. A multiplex PCR was run with 60 Vbeta primers and 13 Jbeta primers. Clones were sequenced by immunoSEQ multiplex PCR, and TCRdb holds only the in-frame ones, with some missing. This table has 160,000 or so clones, 70% to 80% appearing once. Per germline, CDR1 SNHLY and CDR2 FYNNEI. V was cut by 5 bases and J by 6 bases, with 20 bases left in between. CDR3 length: 15 residues. About this clone: Its antigen remains unknown.

It was healthy bone marrow donors who served as donors. Study results and limitations: Of the V segments, some could not be distinguished, including TRBV6-2 and TRBV6-3, and were excluded.

This clonotype was sampled from a man between 45 and 60 years old in good health and CMV-seropositive. Sequences were obtained from PBMCs. The rearrangement joins TRBV2 to TRBJ2-7, with D possibly TRBD2 on 6 matching bases. The CDR3 DNA is TGTGCCAGCAGTCCCCGTTCTCTGGAGGGCTCCGAGCAGTACTTC. Its translation: CASSPRSLEGSEQYF.